The rows below give T cell receptor beta chains drawn from one sample of a study of T cell responses to AZD1222 COVID-19 vaccine. This table comes from immunoSEQ multiplex PCR, and its TCRdb copy is limited to in-frame clones, with some not included. This table holds 150,000 or so clones, nearly 90% found once. This specimen was peripheral blood, taken on day 0 of AZD1222 vaccination. The receptor set was obtained from an adult in good health. CDR3s include the opening cysteine and the closing phenylalanine or tryptophan. The D gene is left open where the match is weak. The listing skips clone size in some rows; elsewhere it reads once, few, many or a size class.

TRBD1 TRBJ1-6 TRBV4-1 - CASSLGQGQNSPLHF TGCGCCAGCAGCCTTGGACAGGGTCAGAACTCACCCCTCCACTTT
- TRBJ2-7 TRBV28 - CASSLDRYYEQYF TGTGCCAGCAGTTTAGACAGGTACTACGAGCAGTACTTC
- TRBJ1-3 TRBV9 - CASSSGGAGNTIYF TGTGCCAGCTCCTCTGGGGGCGCTGGAAACACCATATATTTT
TRBD1 TRBJ2-7 TRBV7-9 - CASSLSRGNEQYF TGTGCCAGCAGCTTATCCAGGGGGAACGAGCAGTACTTC
- TRBJ2-7 TRBV6-2/TRBV6-3 - CASSRAAYEQYF TGTGCCAGCAGTCGTGCGGCGTACGAGCAGTACTTC
- TRBJ2-2 TRBV7-9 few CASSLEQAVGELFF TGTGCCAGCAGCTTAGAACAGGCGGTCGGGGAGCTGTTTTTT
TRBD1 TRBJ2-7 TRBV7-3 - CASSPSGTGKSEKYF TGTGCCAGCAGCCCATCCGGGACAGGGAAGTCGGAGAAGTACTTC
TRBD1 TRBJ2-1 TRBV7-9 - CASSSRTGGNEQFF TGTGCCAGCAGCTCCCGGACAGGGGGGAATGAGCAGTTCTTC
- TRBJ1-4 TRBV25-1 - CASMSSAGAGEKLFF TGTGCCAGCATGTCATCAGCAGGGGCTGGGGAAAAACTGTTTTTT
- TRBJ1-4 TRBV6-5 - CASSPGGASNEKLFF TGTGCCAGCAGCCCGGGAGGGGCTTCTAATGAAAAACTGTTTTTT
- TRBJ2-2 TRBV28 - CASTELRDGNTGELFF TGTGCCAGCACCGAACTCCGGGACGGGAACACCGGGGAGCTGTTTTTT
- TRBJ2-2 TRBV6-5 - CASSYLGELFF TGTGCCAGCAGTTACCTCGGGGAGCTGTTTTTT
TRBD1 TRBJ1-1 TRBV18 - CASSPMTGSDTEAFF TGTGCCAGCTCACCCATGACAGGGTCGGACACTGAAGCTTTCTTT
- TRBJ1-3 TRBV9 - CASSGGGPGNTIYF TGTGCCAGCAGCGGAGGGGGTCCTGGAAACACCATATATTTT
TRBD1 TRBJ1-1 TRBV11-3 - CASSLAVGGAKAFF TGTGCCAGCAGCTTAGCGGTAGGGGGCGCGAAGGCTTTCTTT
- TRBJ2-3 TRBV10-3 few CATGNGGDNTQYF TGTGCCACCGGTAATGGTGGAGACAATACGCAGTATTTT
- TRBJ2-1 TRBV19 - CASSIDGAGLLSNEQFF TGTGCCAGTAGTATAGATGGGGCGGGGCTACTCTCCAATGAGCAGTTCTTC
- TRBJ1-5 TRBV2 - CASRYSNQPQHF TGTGCCAGCAGATATAGCAATCAGCCCCAGCATTTT
- TRBJ1-1 TRBV18 - CASSISVGAREAFF TGTGCCAGCTCAATTTCGGTGGGTGCACGTGAAGCTTTCTTT
- TRBJ1-1 TRBV30 - CAWSTENTEAFF TGTGCCTGGAGTACGGAGAACACTGAAGCTTTCTTT
- TRBJ1-3 TRBV7-2 - CASSLDIGYSGNTIYF TGTGCCAGCAGCTTAGATATAGGGTACTCTGGAAACACCATATATTTT
- TRBJ2-4 TRBV7-2 once CASSLDDGDDWGENIQYF TGTGCCAGCAGCTTAGATGACGGCGACGATTGGGGGGAAAACATTCAGTACTTC
TRBD1 TRBJ2-7 TRBV7-2 once CASSLRGQGDEQYF TGTGCCAGCAGCTTACGAGGACAGGGGGACGAGCAGTACTTC
TRBD1 TRBJ1-6 TRBV15 once CATSRGTGGELPLHF TGTGCCACCAGCAGGGGGACAGGGGGAGAACTACCCCTCCACTTT
TRBD2 TRBJ2-1 TRBV25-1 once CASSADPGTSGTYNEQFF TGTGCCAGCAGTGCCGACCCCGGGACTAGCGGAACTTACAATGAGCAGTTCTTC
TRBD2 TRBJ2-3 TRBV7-9 - CASRVVTSGRTDTQYF TGTGCCAGCAGGGTAGTCACGAGCGGGAGAACAGATACGCAGTATTTT
- TRBJ1-5 TRBV2 - CASRPDSNQPQHF TGTGCCAGCAGACCCGATAGCAATCAGCCCCAGCATTTT
- TRBJ2-4 TRBV7-9 - CASSLGNQNIQYF TGTGCCAGCAGCTTGGGGAACCAAAACATTCAGTACTTC
TRBD2 TRBJ2-3 TRBV28 - CASRVTSPSTDTQYF TGTGCCAGCAGGGTGACTAGCCCTAGCACAGATACGCAGTATTTT
- TRBJ1-1 TRBV15 - CATSRDAGGEAFF TGTGCCACCAGCAGAGATGCAGGCGGTGAAGCTTTCTTT
TRBD2 TRBJ2-4 TRBV20-1 - CSASPLAGAGNIQYF TGCAGTGCTAGTCCTCTAGCGGGAGCGGGAAACATTCAGTACTTC
- TRBJ1-2 TRBV7-9 - CASSLESSYGYTF TGTGCCAGCAGCTTAGAAAGCAGCTATGGCTACACCTTC
- TRBJ2-5 TRBV5-4 - CASSMGGQETQYF TGTGCCAGCAGCATGGGGGGTCAAGAGACCCAGTACTTC
TRBD1 TRBJ2-7 TRBV5-5 few CASSLDRGSYEQYF TGTGCCAGCAGCTTGGACAGGGGATCCTACGAGCAGTACTTC
TRBD2 TRBJ2-7 TRBV7-2 - CASSWTSSYEQYF TGTGCCAGCAGCTGGACTAGCTCCTACGAGCAGTACTTC
- TRBJ2-7 TRBV28 - CASRQGSYEQYF TGTGCCAGCAGACAGGGCTCCTACGAGCAGTACTTC
TRBD1 TRBJ1-5 TRBV19 once CASSIWDREGQPQHF TGTGCCAGTAGTATTTGGGACAGGGAAGGTCAGCCCCAGCATTTT
- TRBJ1-1 TRBV28 - CASSLRLPNTEAFF TGTGCCAGCAGTTTACGACTTCCCAACACTGAAGCTTTCTTT
- TRBJ2-3 TRBV9 - CASSVWGTTDTQYF TGTGCCAGCAGCGTATGGGGGACCACAGATACGCAGTATTTT
TRBD1 TRBJ2-5 TRBV28 - CASSPRAGGRETQYF TGTGCCAGCAGTCCTCGGGCAGGGGGAAGAGAGACCCAGTACTTC
TRBD2 TRBJ2-1 TRBV7-9 - CAGPPSSLGLAEVDEQFF TGTGCCGGACCGCCCAGCAGCTTAGGTCTAGCGGAAGTCGATGAGCAGTTCTTC
TRBD2 TRBJ2-7 TRBV3-1/TRBV3-2 few CASSQDPGLAGGACF TGTGCCAGCAGCCAAGATCCCGGACTAGCGGGAGGGGCTTGCTTC
- TRBJ2-5 TRBV19 - CASSFNRGRGEETQYF TGTGCCAGTAGTTTCAACCGGGGGCGAGGGGAGGAGACCCAGTACTTC